Below, 26 T cell receptor beta chains from the same sample are listed, as sequenced in a study of blood T cell repertoires in COVID-19. The repertoire was sequenced with immunoSEQ multiplex PCR; TCRdb's copy has only in-frame clones and lacks some. Of approximately 58,000 clones in the sample, around 83% were seen once. The sequenced sample was peripheral blood. The source of these receptors is a woman aged 60-75 years with acute or convalescent COVID-19.

V and J are TRBV19 and TRBJ2-7, with D maybe TRBD2 (5 bases). Germline-derived CDR1 and CDR2 are LNHDA and SQIVND (reference sequence). The CDR3 extends over 14 amino acids. V gave up 1 base and J gave up 6 bases, with 13 bases separating them. CDR3 nucleotides: TGTGCCAGTAGTATAGCCGGCCGGGGAGTCGAGCAGTACTTC. It encodes CASSIAGRGVEQYF.

The chain carries TRBV5-1 and TRBJ1-2, with 12 bases matching TRBD1. Germline CDR1 SGHRS, CDR2 YFSETQ. The CDR3 consists of 15 residues. V lost 0 bases to trimming and J lost 8 bases; unmatched junction nucleotides: 5. The CDR3 nucleotides read TGCGCCAGCAGCTTGGTGGGACAGGGGGCAAAGGGCTACACCTTC. It yields the protein CASSLVGQGAKGYTF.

This chain links TRBV21-1 with TRBJ2-4; TRBD2, the table's D call, was not compared with the DNA. TRBV21-1 is deemed a pseudogene. The CDR3 consists of 18 residues. The CDR3 reads CASSKDPSGGAGKNIQYF. The CDR3, as DNA: TGTGCCAGCAGCAAAGACCCTAGCGGGGGGGCGGGCAAAAACATTCAGTACTTC.

The chain recombines TRBV7-3 with TRBJ2-1; TRBD2 aligns across 7 bases. CDR3 length: 15 amino acids. V dropped 3 bases and J dropped 3; count of bases not matched to a gene: 5. The germline gives CDR1 SGHTA, CDR2 FQGTGA. DNA for the CDR3: TGTGCCAGCAGCTTCAGTGGGGGGGACTACAATGAGCAGTTCTTC. This gives the protein CASSFSGGDYNEQFF.

This sequence joins TRBV6-6 and TRBJ1-1, with D tentatively TRBD1 (6 bases). The germline V and J ends were trimmed by 7 bases and 1 base, with 10 bases remaining between them. The CDR3 totals 13 residues. Germline V CDR1 and CDR2: MNHNY, SVGAGI (reference sequence). CDR3 DNA: TGTGCCAGCACCCTGACAGGGAACACTGAAGCTTTCTTT. Its translation is CASTLTGNTEAFF.

This clone was seen once. This rearrangement joins TRBV3-1 (or the pseudogene TRBV3-2) to TRBJ2-3, with 9 bases fitting TRBD2. Looked up from germline, CDR1 is LGHDT and CDR2 is YNNKEL (reference sequence). The trim removed 6 bases at V and 2 bases at J, leaving 6 bases unmatched. The CDR3 spans 15 residues. The CDR3 bases are TGTGCCAGCAGGCGGGCGGGGGGGCCCACAGATACGCAGTATTTT. This translates into CASRRAGGPTDTQYF.

The chain couples TRBV2 to TRBJ1-4; 8 nucleotides match TRBD1. V trimming: 5 bases; J trimming: 8 bases; junction bases outside the gene matches: 1. Looked up from germline, CDR1 is SNHLY and CDR2 is FYNNEI. The CDR3 runs 12 residues. The CDR3 coding sequence is TGTGCCAGCAGTACAGGGGGAGAAAAACTGTTTTTT. This sequence encodes CASSTGGEKLFF.

CDR3 loop: CASSLRTAGDTEAFF. The DNA for the CDR3 is TGTGCCAGCAGCTTACGGACAGCAGGGGACACTGAAGCTTTCTTT. This sequence joins TRBV7-9 and TRBJ1-1, with D maybe TRBD1 (6 bases). V was cut by 2 bases and J by 3 bases, with 13 bases left in between. Looked up from germline, CDR1 is SEHNR and CDR2 is FQNEAQ (reference sequence). CDR3 length: 15 residues.

V is TRBV10-2 and J is TRBJ2-5, with 8 bases that match TRBD2. This CDR3 contains 13 residues. J gave up 2 bases and V 7 bases, and 3 bases lay outside the gene matches. CDR1 is WSHSY, CDR2 SAAADI, per germline. The CDR3 nucleotides are TGCGCCAGCATTGCGGGGGGACAAGAGACCCAGTACTTC. Translating it yields CASIAGGQETQYF.

CDR3 bases: TGTGCCAGCAGCCCTGACAGGGTGAGCGAAGCTTTCTTT. This translates into CASSPDRVSEAFF. The chain has TRBV12-3 or TRBV12-4 and TRBJ1-1; 7 bases line up with TRBD1. The CDR3 runs 13 residues. V dropped 6 bases and J dropped 8; count of bases not matched to a gene: 9.

The J gene is TRBJ1-4, the V gene TRBV4-1, with D unresolved. This CDR3 comprises 16 residues. Trimming removed 3 bases from V and 0 bases from J, with 11 bases in between. Germline V lookup: CDR1 MGHRA, CDR2 YSYEKL. CDR3 bases: TGCGCCAGCAGCCAGCTTCTCGGGGCAACTAATGAAAAACTGTTTTTT. This codes for CASSQLLGATNEKLFF.

The rearrangement links TRBV6-1 to TRBJ1-2; 9 bases are a match to TRBD1. The length of the CDR3 is 16 residues. Unmatched junction bases numbered 7, after V lost 2 bases and J lost 3 bases. From germline, CDR1 is MNHNS and CDR2 SASEGT. CDR3 region: CASSETTGGRDYGYTF. The CDR3, as DNA: TGTGCCAGCAGTGAAACAACAGGGGGCAGGGACTATGGCTACACCTTC.

The chain recombines TRBV11-2 with TRBJ1-4; 8 bases agree with TRBD1. Trimming cost V 5 bases and J 7 bases; bases outside gene matches: 6. Germline V gene sequence: CDR1 SGHAT, CDR2 FQNNGV. The CDR3 runs to 14 residues. The CDR3 region has the DNA TGTGCCAGCAGCGACAGGGGAAATGGTGAAAAACTGTTTTTT. It codes for CASSDRGNGEKLFF.

This clone was seen only once. The chain uses TRBV3-1 (or the pseudogene TRBV3-2) and TRBJ1-6; 9 bases fit TRBD1. Germline V gene lookup returns CDR1 LGHDT and CDR2 YNNKEL (reference sequence). J was trimmed by 10 bases and V by 5 bases; bases with no gene match: 9. The CDR3 is made up of 15 amino acids. CDR3 in DNA: TGTGCCAGCAGCGCTCCGGGACAGGGCGTGTCACCCCTCCACTTT. Its translation is CASSAPGQGVSPLHF.

The genes are TRBV30 and TRBJ1-1; no clear D. The CDR3 length is 12 residues. Germline values: CDR1 GTSNPN, CDR2 SVGIG (reference sequence). With 3 bases removed from V and 1 base from J, the gap between germline ends came to 6 bases. Here the CDR3 DNA reads TGTGCCTGGAGCACAGAGAACACTGAAGCTTTCTTT. This gives the protein CAWSTENTEAFF.

The gene calls are TRBV30 and TRBJ1-1; a possible D gene is TRBD1 (6 bases). Germline values: CDR1 GTSNPN, CDR2 SVGIG (reference sequence). There are 13 residues in the CDR3. V was clipped by 4 bases and J by 4 bases, with 13 bases between them. This CDR3 is CAWTADRGTEAFF. The DNA for the CDR3 is TGTGCCTGGACTGCGGACAGAGGCACTGAAGCTTTCTTT.

The CDR3 DNA sequence: TGTGCCAGTGGACAGAGGGTGGGCACTGAAGCTTTCTTT. It codes for CASGQRVGTEAFF. This chain links TRBV19 with TRBJ1-1; a possible D gene is TRBD1 (6 bases). Trimming stripped 8 bases from V and 4 bases from J, with 14 bases between. The length of the CDR3 is 13 residues. The germline V gene encodes CDR1 LNHDA and CDR2 SQIVND (reference sequence).

The CDR3 sequence: CASSRDRNYGYTF. CDR3 DNA sequence: TGTGCCAGCAGTCGGGACAGGAACTATGGCTACACCTTC. The V gene is TRBV6-5, the J gene TRBJ1-2; 8 bases agree with TRBD1. J gave up 2 bases and V 5 bases, and 1 base lay outside the gene matches. The CDR3 extends over 13 amino acids. Germline-derived CDR1 and CDR2 are MNHEY and SVGAGI.

The rearrangement uses TRBV13 and TRBJ2-5, with 12 nucleotides matching TRBD2. Germline CDR1 and CDR2: PRHDT and FYEKMQ (reference sequence). The CDR3 consists of 17 residues. Trimming cost V 3 bases and J 0 bases; bases outside gene matches: 5. The CDR3 region is CASSLVGLAGNQETQYF. DNA for the CDR3: TGTGCCAGCAGCTTGGTCGGACTAGCGGGGAACCAAGAGACCCAGTACTTC.

The J gene is TRBJ2-7, the V gene TRBV6-5; 10 bases map to TRBD1. This CDR3 region has 15 residues. The V and J ends lost 5 bases and 3 bases, in that order; junction bases with no gene match: 7. Germline V gene sequence: CDR1 MNHEY, CDR2 SVGAGI. CDR3 nucleotides: TGTGCCAGCAGTATTGAGGGACAGGGGATCTACGAGCAGTACTTC. Its translation is CASSIEGQGIYEQYF.

This rearrangement joins TRBV5-1 to TRBJ2-2; D may be TRBD2 (5 bases). Trimming cost V 4 bases and J 5 bases, with 27 bases left between them. This CDR3 is built from 19 residues. Per the germline V gene, CDR1 is SGHRS and CDR2 is YFSETQ. The DNA of the CDR3 is TGCGCCAGCAGCCCCAGAGGGCTAGGCGCAGCTAGGATAACCGGGGAGCTGTTTTTT. Its protein product is CASSPRGLGAARITGELFF.

The chain links TRBV24-1 to TRBJ2-3, with a tentative D call TRBD2 (6 bases). V shed 3 bases and J shed 5 bases, with 14 bases lying between them. This CDR3 is built from 15 residues. Germline-derived CDR1 and CDR2 are KGHDR and SFDVKD. The CDR3 spells CATSDPTSIGDTQYF. The CDR3 DNA follows: TGTGCCACCAGTGATCCGACTAGTATCGGAGATACGCAGTATTTT.

V gene TRBV5-6 combines with J gene TRBJ1-4; 9 bases map to TRBD1. The V gene end was trimmed by 5 bases and the J gene end by 10 bases; junction bases not matched to a gene: 12. The germline CDR1 and CDR2 sequences are SGHDT and YYEEEE. This CDR3 has 15 residues. The CDR3 nucleotides are TGTGCCAGCAGTCAATCCGGGACAGGGAGTGGAAAACTGTTTTTT. The encoded protein is CASSQSGTGSGKLFF.

The chain links TRBV19 to TRBJ1-5; 9 nucleotides line up with TRBD1. This CDR3 is 15 amino acids long. Germline V gene sequence: CDR1 LNHDA, CDR2 SQIVND (reference sequence). V was clipped by 1 base and J by 5 bases; unmatched bases: 3. The CDR3 is CASSIGGTGYQPQHF. Written as DNA, the CDR3 is TGTGCCAGTAGTATAGGGGGGACAGGGTATCAGCCCCAGCATTTT.

The chain is built from TRBV4-1 and TRBJ2-4, with 7 positions matching TRBD2. V trimming: 2 bases; J trimming: 2 bases; junction bases outside the gene matches: 15. The CDR3 sequence is 19 residues long. From germline, CDR1 is MGHRA and CDR2 YSYEKL. In DNA, the CDR3 is TGCGCCAGCAGCCAATCCACCCCCGGGGGGATGAGGACCAAAAACATTCAGTACTTC. Residues: CASSQSTPGGMRTKNIQYF.

This clone has just a few counts. The gene calls are TRBV4-2 and TRBJ2-3, with 9 positions matching TRBD2. Germline CDR1 and CDR2: LGHNA and YNFKEQ. The CDR3 has 16 amino acids. Unmatched junction bases numbered 2, after V lost 0 bases and J lost 1 base. The CDR3 DNA sequence: TGTGCCAGCAGCCAAGATCGCGGGGGGGGCACAGATACGCAGTATTTT. Amino acids: CASSQDRGGGTDTQYF.